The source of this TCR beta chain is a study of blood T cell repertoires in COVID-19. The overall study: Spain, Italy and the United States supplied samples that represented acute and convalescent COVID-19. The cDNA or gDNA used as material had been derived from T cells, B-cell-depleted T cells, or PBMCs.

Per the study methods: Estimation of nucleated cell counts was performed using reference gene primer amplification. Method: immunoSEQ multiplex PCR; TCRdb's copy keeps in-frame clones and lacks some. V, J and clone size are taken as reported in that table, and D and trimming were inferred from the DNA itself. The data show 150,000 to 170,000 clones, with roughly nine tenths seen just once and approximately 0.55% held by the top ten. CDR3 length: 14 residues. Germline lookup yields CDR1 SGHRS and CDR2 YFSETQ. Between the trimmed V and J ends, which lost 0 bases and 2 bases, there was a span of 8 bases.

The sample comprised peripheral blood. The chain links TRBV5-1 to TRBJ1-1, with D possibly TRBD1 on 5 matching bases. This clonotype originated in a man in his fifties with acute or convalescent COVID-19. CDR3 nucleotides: TGCGCCAGCAGCTTGGATCAGGGAAACACTGAAGCTTTCTTT. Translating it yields CASSLDQGNTEAFF. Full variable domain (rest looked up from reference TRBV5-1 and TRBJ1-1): KAGVTQTPRYLIKTRGQQVTLSCSPISGHRSVSWYQQTPGQGLQFLFEYFSETQRNKGNFPGRFSGRQFSNSRSEMNVSTLELGDSALYLCASSLDQGNTEAFFGQGTRLTVV.